This TCR beta chain appears in the sequencing data of a study of cytomegalovirus exposure and HLA in healthy donors. Overall study findings and caveats: Donor immune exposure was known only as CMV serostatus.

Remarks on this clone: Its antigen is not known.

Primers: 60 Vbeta forward and 13 Jbeta reverse. The assay was immunoSEQ multiplex PCR, and TCRdb's table has in-frame clones only and misses some. The sample yields a few hundred thousand clones, approximately 80% seen once. This CDR3 spans 15 amino acids. CDR1 and CDR2 from the germline V gene are MNHNY and SVGAGI (reference sequence). J lost 4 bases, V lost 6 bases, and 7 bases had no gene match. The sequence was obtained from a girl aged 2 to 10 in good health and CMV-seronegative. The chain couples TRBV6-6 to TRBJ2-1; 9 bases line up with TRBD1. The source material was PBMCs. This chain's CDR3 is CASRIDRGNYNEQFF. The CDR3 nucleotides read TGTGCCAGCAGGATCGACAGGGGGAATTACAATGAGCAGTTCTTC.